The rows below give T cell receptor beta chains drawn from one sample of a study of blood T cell repertoires in COVID-19. Repertoires were generated with immunoSEQ multiplex PCR, while TCRdb's copy carries only in-frame clones and drops some. Among about 120,000 clones listed, roughly 84% were seen once. Sequenced sample: PBMCs or T cells enriched from blood (not recorded which). These receptors came from a woman in her twenties or thirties who had recovered from COVID-19. Each CDR3 is given with its conserved first and last residue. Fields, in order: CDR3 protein, CDR3 DNA, V gene, D gene, clone size, J gene. A D gene is named only where the DNA matches it firmly. Not every row has a clone size; where given, it reads once, few, many or a size class.

cdr3_aa: CASSQDPGDNNQPQHF; cdr3_nt: TGTGCCAGCAGCCAAGACCCCGGGGACAATAATCAGCCCCAGCATTTT; v_call: TRBV4-2; d_call: .; clone_size: .; j_call: TRBJ1-5
cdr3_aa: CASSLGYRGLAGGKGTGELFF; cdr3_nt: TGCGCCAGCAGCTTGGGGTATAGGGGACTAGCGGGAGGTAAGGGCACCGGGGAGCTGTTTTTT; v_call: TRBV5-1; d_call: TRBD2; clone_size: .; j_call: TRBJ2-2
cdr3_aa: CASSIGKGVEAFF; cdr3_nt: TGTGCCAGTAGTATAGGCAAGGGGGTGGAAGCTTTCTTT; v_call: TRBV19; d_call: .; clone_size: .; j_call: TRBJ1-1
cdr3_aa: CASSAGYRGRNEQFF; cdr3_nt: TGTGCCAGCAGCGCCGGATACAGGGGGAGGAATGAGCAGTTCTTC; v_call: TRBV9; d_call: TRBD1; clone_size: .; j_call: TRBJ2-1
cdr3_aa: CASSTRTTYSNQPQHF; cdr3_nt: TGTGCCAGTAGTACCCGGACAACTTATAGCAATCAGCCCCAGCATTTT; v_call: TRBV19; d_call: .; clone_size: .; j_call: TRBJ1-5
cdr3_aa: CASSFGDNSNQPQHF; cdr3_nt: TGTGCCAGCAGCTTTGGGGACAATAGCAATCAGCCCCAGCATTTT; v_call: TRBV7-6; d_call: .; clone_size: once; j_call: TRBJ1-5
cdr3_aa: CASSDPRLAGYTGELFF; cdr3_nt: TGCGCCAGCAGCGACCCTCGGCTAGCGGGTTACACCGGGGAGCTGTTTTTT; v_call: TRBV10-2; d_call: TRBD2; clone_size: once; j_call: TRBJ2-2
cdr3_aa: CASSPPGLAGGLYF; cdr3_nt: TGTGCCAGCTCACCACCTGGACTAGCGGGAGGCCTGTACTTC; v_call: TRBV18; d_call: TRBD2; clone_size: few; j_call: TRBJ2-4
cdr3_aa: CASSQDLGLAGGRLNEQFF; cdr3_nt: TGCGCCAGCAGCCAAGATCTCGGACTAGCGGGAGGGCGGTTAAATGAGCAGTTCTTC; v_call: TRBV4-3; d_call: TRBD2; clone_size: .; j_call: TRBJ2-1
cdr3_aa: CASSLKGGSSPRYGYTF; cdr3_nt: TGTGCCAGCAGTTTAAAAGGGGGAAGTAGCCCCCGTTATGGCTACACCTTC; v_call: TRBV27; d_call: .; clone_size: .; j_call: TRBJ1-2